Each of the 18 T cell receptor beta chains below was sequenced from the same sample in a study of cytomegalovirus exposure and HLA in healthy donors. Some clones are missing from TCRdb's copy, which holds only in-frame ones; the method was immunoSEQ multiplex PCR. Of 90,000 or so clones in the sample, roughly 96% were seen once. The source material was PBMCs. These receptors came from a young man in good health and CMV-seronegative.

J is TRBJ2-3 and V is TRBV29-1, with 11 bases that match TRBD2. The CDR3 contains 17 residues. V shed 4 bases and J 8 bases; nucleotides not matched to a gene: 17. CDR1 is SQVTM, CDR2 ANQGSEA, per germline. The DNA of the CDR3 is TGCAGCGTTGCTCCCAGTAGCGGGAGGGCCGGGGGTATTACGCAGTATTTT. Its protein is CSVAPSSGRAGGITQYF.

The rearrangement links TRBV4-3 to TRBJ2-3, with TRBD2 matching over 7 bases. Per germline, CDR1 LGHNA and CDR2 YSLEER. The trim removed 1 base at V and 3 bases at J, leaving 7 bases unmatched. CDR3 length: 16 residues. CDR3 in amino acids: CASSQVVGRGTDTQYF. CDR3 DNA sequence: TGCGCCAGCAGCCAAGTCGTAGGGAGGGGAACAGATACGCAGTATTTT.

The rearrangement joins TRBV6-4 to TRBJ2-1; possible D gene TRBD2, 6 bases. There are 15 residues in the CDR3. Germline CDR1 reads MRHNA; CDR2 reads SNTAGT. V lost 6 bases and J 6 bases, leaving 18 bases between the germline ends. CDR3 DNA: TGTGCCAGCAGCGCGGGACCGTCAAGTGGCAATGAGCAGTTCTTC. This codes for CASSAGPSSGNEQFF.

This chain uses TRBV9 with TRBJ2-1; D perhaps matches TRBD2 (7 bases). The CDR3 spans 14 residues. Germline-derived CDR1 and CDR2 are SGDLS and YYNGEE. Trimming stripped 4 bases from V and 13 bases from J, with 21 bases between. The CDR3 bases are TGTGCCAGCAGCTCCCCGGAGGGGGGGGCAGTACAGTTCTTC. Protein sequence: CASSSPEGGAVQFF.

The rearrangement joins TRBV5-1 to TRBJ2-7; D is unresolved. Trimming stripped 2 bases from V and 3 bases from J, with 9 bases between. The germline V gene has CDR1 SGHRS and CDR2 YFSETQ. CDR3 length equals 13 residues. The CDR3 protein is CASSFTVYYEQYF. CDR3 DNA sequence: TGCGCCAGCAGCTTTACAGTCTACTACGAGCAGTACTTC.

V gene TRBV21-1 combines with J gene TRBJ1-4. TRBV21-1 is listed as a pseudogene. There are 17 residues in the CDR3. CDR3 loop: CASSQTEGLATNEKLFF. The DNA of the CDR3 is TGTGCCAGCTCTCAGACAGAAGGACTAGCAACTAATGAAAAACTGTTTTTT.

The gene calls are TRBV23-1 and TRBJ1-5; 7 bases are shared with TRBD1. TRBV23-1 is placed among ORFs of uncertain function. The CDR3 has 15 amino acids. V lost 8 bases, J lost 0 bases, and 7 bases stayed unmatched. The CDR3 DNA is TGCGCCAGCCCGGAGGACAGGCATAGCAATCAGCCCCAGCATTTT. It encodes CASPEDRHSNQPQHF.

This chain connects TRBV19 to TRBJ2-1; 7 nucleotides align to TRBD2. The CDR3 is made up of 15 amino acids. V trimming: 3 bases; J trimming: 0 bases; junction bases outside the gene matches: 2. Germline V gives CDR1 LNHDA, CDR2 SQIVND (reference sequence). CDR3 sequence reads: CASSMRTSSYNEQFF. The DNA for the CDR3 is TGTGCCAGTAGTATGAGGACTAGCTCCTACAATGAGCAGTTCTTC.

The chain couples TRBV9 to TRBJ2-7; 12 bases are shared with TRBD2. The J segment lost 4 bases and the V segment lost 0 bases, leaving 5 bases of the junction unmatched. This CDR3 is 16 amino acids long. The germline CDR1 and CDR2 sequences are SGDLS and YYNGEE. CDR3 nucleotide sequence: TGTGCCAGCAGCGTAGATCCCGGGACTAGCGGGTACGAGCAGTACTTC. Residues: CASSVDPGTSGYEQYF.

This clone appeared a single time. Here the CDR3 reads CASSQAETGYTDTQYF. In DNA, the CDR3 is TGTGCCAGCAGCCAAGCCGAAACGGGGTACACAGATACGCAGTATTTT. The chain recombines TRBV14 with TRBJ2-3; possibly TRBD2 for D (5 bases). Looked up from germline, CDR1 is SGHDN and CDR2 is FVKESK. Trimming removed 1 base at V and 2 bases at J, with 13 bases between. The CDR3 has 16 amino acids.

The rearrangement uses TRBV6-5 and TRBJ2-7; 7 bases agree with TRBD1. Germline trimming cut 6 bases from V and 3 bases from J; bases unmatched to any gene: 8. The CDR3 loop spans 14 amino acids. Looked up from germline, CDR1 is MNHEY and CDR2 is SVGAGI. CDR3 region: CASREQGSIYEQYF. The DNA of the CDR3 is TGTGCCAGCAGGGAACAGGGGTCTATCTACGAGCAGTACTTC.

This chain joins TRBV18 and TRBJ1-2; perhaps TRBD1 as D (6 bases). The germline V and J ends were trimmed by 3 bases and 3 bases, with 11 bases remaining between them. Germline lookup yields CDR1 KGHSH and CDR2 LQKENI. The CDR3 has 14 residues. CDR3 loop: CASSPGGADYGYTF. The CDR3 DNA follows: TGTGCCAGCTCACCCGGGGGGGCGGACTATGGCTACACCTTC.

The CDR3 loop is CSVGVTGGMTGELFF. CDR3 coding DNA: TGCAGCGTTGGGGTGACAGGGGGTATGACCGGGGAGCTGTTTTTT. This chain links TRBV29-1 with TRBJ2-2; TRBD1 matches 9 bases. V lost 4 bases, J lost 5 bases, and 8 bases stayed unmatched. Germline loops: CDR1 SQVTM, CDR2 ANQGSEA. CDR3 size: 15 residues.

J is TRBJ2-7 and V is TRBV28; 7 bases agree with TRBD2. The germline V gene encodes CDR1 MDHEN and CDR2 SYDVKM. The CDR3 has 13 amino acids. The ends lost 6 bases at V and 6 bases at J; junction bases unmatched: 8. CDR3 nucleotides: TGTGCCAGCAGGCGGAACGGCGGGAGCGAGCAGTACGTC. Amino acid sequence: CASRRNGGSEQYV.

The chain is built from TRBV11-2 and TRBJ1-2, with no clear D. Trimming shortened V by 6 bases and J by 7 bases, and 15 bases separated the two germline ends. Germline V gene lookup returns CDR1 SGHAT and CDR2 FQNNGV. The CDR3 contains 13 residues. The chain's CDR3 is CASSSTLISGYTF. CDR3 nucleotide sequence: TGTGCCAGCAGTTCAACTCTTATTTCTGGCTACACCTTC.

The chain combines TRBV2 with TRBJ2-7; D unclear. The CDR3 extends over 12 amino acids. V lost 2 bases and J 3 bases, leaving 5 bases between the germline ends. CDR1 is SNHLY, CDR2 FYNNEI, per germline. The CDR3 DNA reads as TGTGCCAGCAGTGAAAGTAGCTACGAGCAGTACGTC. Its protein product is CASSESSYEQYV.

V is TRBV4-1 and J is TRBJ2-1, with 10 bases matching TRBD2. This CDR3 spans 18 amino acids. Germline lookup yields CDR1 MGHRA and CDR2 YSYEKL. Trimming removed 2 bases from V and 1 base from J; junction bases left unmatched: 8. The CDR3 region is CASSQLASGSRSYNEQFF. The CDR3 DNA follows: TGCGCCAGCAGCCAATTGGCTAGCGGGAGTAGGTCCTACAATGAGCAGTTCTTC.

This clone was seen a single time. V usage is TRBV7-2 and J usage is TRBJ1-5, with a tentative D call TRBD1 (6 bases). CDR3 length equals 18 residues. Germline loops: CDR1 SGHTA, CDR2 FQGNSA. The V gene lost 3 bases and the J gene lost 4 bases, with 22 bases spanning the gap. In DNA, the CDR3 is TGTGCCAGCAGCTTCCCCCCTTGGGCCGGGACATTAAATCAGCCCCAGCATTTT. Its protein product is CASSFPPWAGTLNQPQHF.